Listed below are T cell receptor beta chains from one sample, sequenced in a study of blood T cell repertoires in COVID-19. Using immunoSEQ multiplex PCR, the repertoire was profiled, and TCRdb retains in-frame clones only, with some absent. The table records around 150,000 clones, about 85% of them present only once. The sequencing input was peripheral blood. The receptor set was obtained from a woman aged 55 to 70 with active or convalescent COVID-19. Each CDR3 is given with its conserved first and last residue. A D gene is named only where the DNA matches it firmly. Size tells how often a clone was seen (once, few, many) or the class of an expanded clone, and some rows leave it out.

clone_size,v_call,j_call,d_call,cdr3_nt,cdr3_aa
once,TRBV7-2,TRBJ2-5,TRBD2,TGTGCCAGCAGCCCCGGGACTATCCAAGAGACCCAGTACTTC,CASSPGTIQETQYF
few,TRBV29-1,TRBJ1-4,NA,TGCAGCGTTGTGAAGGGGGAAAAACTGTTTTTT,CSVVKGEKLFF
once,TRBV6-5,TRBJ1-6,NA,TGTGCCAGCAGTCCCCAGGCGAGTTCACCCCTCCACTTT,CASSPQASSPLHF
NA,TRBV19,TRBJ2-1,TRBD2,TGTGCCAGTAGTATACGTAGCGGGGACTACAATGAGCAGTTCTTC,CASSIRSGDYNEQFF
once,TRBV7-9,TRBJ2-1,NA,TGTGCCAGCAGCTTAAGACAGGTGGGCAATGAGCAGTTCTTC,CASSLRQVGNEQFF
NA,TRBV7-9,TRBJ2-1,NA,TGTGCCAGCAGCTTGATGGGAGCCAACAATGAGCAGTTCTTC,CASSLMGANNEQFF
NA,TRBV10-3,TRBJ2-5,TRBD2,TGTGCCATCAGTAGCGGGGGGGCTGGGGAGACCCAGTACTTC,CAISSGGAGETQYF
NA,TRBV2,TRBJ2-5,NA,TGTGCCAGCAGTGATGTCTCGGCTTTTGCGGGGGCGAGAAAAGAGACCCAGTACTTC,CASSDVSAFAGARKETQYF
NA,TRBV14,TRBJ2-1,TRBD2,TGTGCCAGCAGCCCCACTAGCGGGGGGCCCCCGCGGTTCTTC,CASSPTSGGPPRFF
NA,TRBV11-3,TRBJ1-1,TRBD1,TGTGCCAGCAGCAGCAACCGGGACAGGGGGAACACTGAAGCTTTCTTT,CASSSNRDRGNTEAFF
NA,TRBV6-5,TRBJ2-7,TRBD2,TGTGCCAGCAGTTCCTCGGCTAGCGGGGGTTCCTACGAGCAGTACTTC,CASSSSASGGSYEQYF
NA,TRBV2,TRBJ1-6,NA,TGTGCCAGCGGGGGGGAAAATTCACCCCTCCACTTT,CASGGENSPLHF
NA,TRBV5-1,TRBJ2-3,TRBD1,TGCGCCAGCAGCCGAGTGGGACAGCCCACAGATACGCAGTATTTT,CASSRVGQPTDTQYF
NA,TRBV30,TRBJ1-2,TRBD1,TGTGCCTGGAGGCCGACAGGGGGCGGCTTTGGCTACACCTTC,CAWRPTGGGFGYTF
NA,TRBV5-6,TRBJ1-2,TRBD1,TGTGCCAGCAGCGGTATTGACAGGGGCTATGGCTACACCTTC,CASSGIDRGYGYTF
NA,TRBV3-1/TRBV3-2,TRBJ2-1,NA,TGTGCCAGCCATCCTTTGGGCCCGCACAATGAGCAGTTCTTC,CASHPLGPHNEQFF
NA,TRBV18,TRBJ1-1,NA,TGTGCCAGCTCACCACAGGGGCAGCAGGGCACTGAAGCTTTCTTT,CASSPQGQQGTEAFF
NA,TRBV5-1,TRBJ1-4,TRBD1,TGCGCCAGCAGCTCCACAGGGGCCTCTAATGAAAAACTGTTTTTT,CASSSTGASNEKLFF
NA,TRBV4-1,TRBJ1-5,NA,TGCGCCAGCAGCCAAGAAGTTTTACGGGGGGATAGCAATCAGCCCCAGCATTTT,CASSQEVLRGDSNQPQHF
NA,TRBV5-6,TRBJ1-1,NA,TGTGCCAGCAGCTTGACAGGGTTGAACACTGAAGCTTTCTTT,CASSLTGLNTEAFF
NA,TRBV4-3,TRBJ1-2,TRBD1,TGCGCCAGCAGCCAAAAAAAGACAGGGATCGGCTATGGCTACACCTTC,CASSQKKTGIGYGYTF
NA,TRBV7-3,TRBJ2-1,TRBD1,TGTGCCAGCAGCCCGAGGACAGGGGCGGACAATGAGCAGTTCTTC,CASSPRTGADNEQFF
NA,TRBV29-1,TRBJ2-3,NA,TGCAGCGTTTCGCGGGCATCGGATACGCAGTATTTT,CSVSRASDTQYF
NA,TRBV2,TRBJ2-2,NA,TGTGCCAGCAGCAGGGGTGGCGGGGAGCTGTTTTTT,CASSRGGGELFF
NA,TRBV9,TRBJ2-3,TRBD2,TGTGCCAGCAGCGCGGCGGGGGGTGTAACAGATACGCAGTATTTT,CASSAAGGVTDTQYF
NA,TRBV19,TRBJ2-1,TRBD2,TGTGCCAGTAGTGAAAGACTAGCGGGGGGGCGAAGTGAGCAGTTCTTC,CASSERLAGGRSEQFF
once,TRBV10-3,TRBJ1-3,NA,TGTGCCATCAGTGAGTCGGCAGGGCCTGACTCTGGAAACACCATATATTTT,CAISESAGPDSGNTIYF
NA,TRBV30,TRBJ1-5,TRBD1,TGTGCCTGGAGTGCGGGACAGATCCAGCCCCAGCATTTT,CAWSAGQIQPQHF
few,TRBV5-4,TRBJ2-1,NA,TGTGCCAGCAGCCCCGAGGTCGGGGAGTACAATGAGCAGTTCTTC,CASSPEVGEYNEQFF
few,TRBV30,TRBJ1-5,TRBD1,TGTGCCTGGGGGGACAGGGGGCGGAATCAGCCCCAGCATTTT,CAWGDRGRNQPQHF
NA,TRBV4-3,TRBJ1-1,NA,TGCGCCAGCAGCCCCGGGTCCCAGGGATTAGAAGCTTTCTTT,CASSPGSQGLEAFF
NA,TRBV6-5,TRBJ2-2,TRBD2,TGTGCCAGCAGTACGGGACTAGCGGGGTCCGGGGAGCTGTTTTTT,CASSTGLAGSGELFF
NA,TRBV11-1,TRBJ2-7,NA,TGTGCCAGCAGCTCCTCAGGATACGAGCAGTACTTC,CASSSSGYEQYF
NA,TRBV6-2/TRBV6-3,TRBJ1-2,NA,TGTGCCAGCAGTGACATTTCTCGGGGCTACACCTTC,CASSDISRGYTF
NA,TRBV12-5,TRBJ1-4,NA,TGTGCTAGTGGTTTGGACAGGGCTGAAAAACTGTTTTTT,CASGLDRAEKLFF
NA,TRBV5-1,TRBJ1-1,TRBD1,TGCGCCAGCAGCCCACAGGGGGCTCGGAACACTGAAGCTTTCTTT,CASSPQGARNTEAFF
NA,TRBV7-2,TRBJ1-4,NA,TGTGCCAGCAGCTTAATGGCTCGGAGGGGAGCTAATGAAAAACTGTTTTTT,CASSLMARRGANEKLFF
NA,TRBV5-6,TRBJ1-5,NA,TGTGCCAGCAGCTTGTACGTACTGAGCAATCAGCCCCAGCATTTT,CASSLYVLSNQPQHF
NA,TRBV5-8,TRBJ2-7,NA,TGTGCCAGCAGAAACGAACAAGAGCAGTACTTC,CASRNEQEQYF
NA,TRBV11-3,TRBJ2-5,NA,TGTGCCAGCAGCTTACCCCCTCGGGAGACCCAGTACTTC,CASSLPPRETQYF
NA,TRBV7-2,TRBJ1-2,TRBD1,TGTGCCAGCAGCTTAGGCCCCCCTGGACAGGGGGCATATGGCTACACCTTC,CASSLGPPGQGAYGYTF